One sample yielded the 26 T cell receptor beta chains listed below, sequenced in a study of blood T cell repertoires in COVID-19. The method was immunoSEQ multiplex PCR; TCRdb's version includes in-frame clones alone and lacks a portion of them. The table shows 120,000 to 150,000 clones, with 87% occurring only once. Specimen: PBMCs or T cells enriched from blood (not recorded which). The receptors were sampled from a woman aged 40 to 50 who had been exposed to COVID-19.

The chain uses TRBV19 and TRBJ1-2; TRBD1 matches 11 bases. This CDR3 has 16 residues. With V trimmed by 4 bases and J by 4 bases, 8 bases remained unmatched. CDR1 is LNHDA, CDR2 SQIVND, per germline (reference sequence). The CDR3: CASSTLPGQGAYGYTF. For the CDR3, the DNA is TGTGCCAGTAGTACACTACCCGGACAGGGGGCCTATGGCTACACCTTC.

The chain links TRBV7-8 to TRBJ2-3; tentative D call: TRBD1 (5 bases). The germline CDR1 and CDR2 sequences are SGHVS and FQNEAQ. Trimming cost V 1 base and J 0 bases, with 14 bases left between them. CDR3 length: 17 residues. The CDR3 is CASSLVRTPLSTDTQYF. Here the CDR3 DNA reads TGTGCCAGCAGCTTAGTCCGGACACCCCTTAGCACAGATACGCAGTATTTT.

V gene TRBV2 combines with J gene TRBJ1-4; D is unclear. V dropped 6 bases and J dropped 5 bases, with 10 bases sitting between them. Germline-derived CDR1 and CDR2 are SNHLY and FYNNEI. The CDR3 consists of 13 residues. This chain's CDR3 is CASRAGWNEKLFF. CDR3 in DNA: TGTGCCAGCAGGGCAGGCTGGAATGAAAAACTGTTTTTT.

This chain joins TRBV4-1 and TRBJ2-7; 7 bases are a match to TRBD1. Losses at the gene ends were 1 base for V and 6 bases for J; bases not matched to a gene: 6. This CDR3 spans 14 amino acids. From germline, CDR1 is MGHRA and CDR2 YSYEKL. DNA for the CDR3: TGCGCCAGCAGCCAAGTTCCGACAGGGCTCGAGCAGTACTTC. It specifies CASSQVPTGLEQYF.

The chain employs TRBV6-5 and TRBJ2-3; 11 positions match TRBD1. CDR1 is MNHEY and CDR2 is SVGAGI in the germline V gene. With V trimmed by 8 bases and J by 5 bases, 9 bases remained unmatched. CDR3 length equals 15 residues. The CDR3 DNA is TGTGCCAGCGGCGGACAGGGGGCGTTCGGAGATACGCAGTATTTT. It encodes CASGGQGAFGDTQYF.

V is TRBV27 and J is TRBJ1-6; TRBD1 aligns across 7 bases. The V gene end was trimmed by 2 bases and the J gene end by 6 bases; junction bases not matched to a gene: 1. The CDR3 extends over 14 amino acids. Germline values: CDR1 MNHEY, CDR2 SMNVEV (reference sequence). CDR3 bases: TGTGCCAGCAGTTTAAGGGGGCTTAATTCACCCCTCCACTTT. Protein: CASSLRGLNSPLHF.

The CDR3 DNA sequence: TGTGCCAGCAGCTTAGCTTTGGCTTACGAGCAGTACTTC. This translates into CASSLALAYEQYF. This chain uses TRBV7-9 with TRBJ2-7; D uncertain. The V and J ends lost 0 bases and 4 bases respectively, with 7 bases between them. The CDR3 runs to 13 residues. Germline CDR1 SEHNR, CDR2 FQNEAQ (reference sequence). The full variable domain, completed using reference TRBV7-9 and TRBJ2-7, is DTGVSQNPRHKITKRGQNVTFRCDPISEHNRLYWYRQTLGQGPEFLTYFQNEAQLEKSRLLSDRFSAERPKGSFSTLEIQRTEQGDSAMYLCASSLALAYEQYFGPGTRLTVT.

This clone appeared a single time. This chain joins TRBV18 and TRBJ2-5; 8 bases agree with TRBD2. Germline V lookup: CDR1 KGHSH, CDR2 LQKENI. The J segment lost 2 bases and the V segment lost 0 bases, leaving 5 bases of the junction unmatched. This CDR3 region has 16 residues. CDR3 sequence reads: CASSPPAGGLQETQYF. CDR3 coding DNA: TGTGCCAGCTCACCACCCGCGGGGGGCTTACAAGAGACCCAGTACTTC.

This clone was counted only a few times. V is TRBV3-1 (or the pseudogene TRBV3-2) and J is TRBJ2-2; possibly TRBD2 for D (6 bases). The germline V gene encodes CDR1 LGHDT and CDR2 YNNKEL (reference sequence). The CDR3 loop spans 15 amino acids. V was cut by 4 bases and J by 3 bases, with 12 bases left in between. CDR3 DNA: TGTGCCAGCAGCCGTCGGGAGCACCACACCGGGGAGCTGTTTTTT. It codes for CASSRREHHTGELFF.

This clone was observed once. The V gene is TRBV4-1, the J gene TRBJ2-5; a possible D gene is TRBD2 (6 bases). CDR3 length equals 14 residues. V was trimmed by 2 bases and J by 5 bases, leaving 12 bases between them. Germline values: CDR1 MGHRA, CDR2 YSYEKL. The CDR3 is CASSQNGLAETQYF. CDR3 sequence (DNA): TGCGCCAGCAGCCAAAATGGGCTAGCGGAGACCCAGTACTTC.

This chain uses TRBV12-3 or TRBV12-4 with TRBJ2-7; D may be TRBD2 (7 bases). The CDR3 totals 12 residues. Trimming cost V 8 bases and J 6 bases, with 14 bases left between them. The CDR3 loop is CASFRGAGEQYF. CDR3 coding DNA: TGTGCCAGCTTCCGGGGGGCGGGCGAGCAGTACTTC.

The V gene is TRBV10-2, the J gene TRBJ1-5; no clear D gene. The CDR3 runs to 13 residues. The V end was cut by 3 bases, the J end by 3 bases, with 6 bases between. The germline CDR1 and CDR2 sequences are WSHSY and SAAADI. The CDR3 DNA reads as TGCGCCAGCAGTGACGGTCTCAATCAGCCCCAGCATTTT. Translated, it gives CASSDGLNQPQHF.

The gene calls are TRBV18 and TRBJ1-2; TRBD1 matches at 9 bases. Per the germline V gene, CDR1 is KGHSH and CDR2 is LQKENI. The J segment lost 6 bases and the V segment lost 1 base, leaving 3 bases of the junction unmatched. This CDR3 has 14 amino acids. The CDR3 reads CASSPQGTGNGYTF. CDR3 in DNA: TGTGCCAGCTCACCACAAGGGACAGGGAATGGCTACACCTTC.

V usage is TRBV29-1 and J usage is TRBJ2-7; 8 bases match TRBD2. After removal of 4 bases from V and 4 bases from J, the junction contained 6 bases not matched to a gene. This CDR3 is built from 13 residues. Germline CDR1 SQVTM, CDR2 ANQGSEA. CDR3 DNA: TGCAGCGTTGGTGTAGCGGGATTATACGAGCAGTACTTC. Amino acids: CSVGVAGLYEQYF.

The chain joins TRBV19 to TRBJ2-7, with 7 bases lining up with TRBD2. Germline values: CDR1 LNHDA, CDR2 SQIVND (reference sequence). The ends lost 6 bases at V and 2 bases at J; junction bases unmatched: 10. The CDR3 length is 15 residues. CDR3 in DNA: TGTGCCAGTAGCTCCTTGGGGGGGAATACCTACGAGCAGTACTTC. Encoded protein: CASSSLGGNTYEQYF.

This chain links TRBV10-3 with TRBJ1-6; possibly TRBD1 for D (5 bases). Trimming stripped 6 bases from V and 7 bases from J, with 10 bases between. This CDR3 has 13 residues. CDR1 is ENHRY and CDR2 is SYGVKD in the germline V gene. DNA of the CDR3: TGTGCCATCAGCCCGGGGGGGAATTCACCCCTCCACTTT. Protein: CAISPGGNSPLHF.

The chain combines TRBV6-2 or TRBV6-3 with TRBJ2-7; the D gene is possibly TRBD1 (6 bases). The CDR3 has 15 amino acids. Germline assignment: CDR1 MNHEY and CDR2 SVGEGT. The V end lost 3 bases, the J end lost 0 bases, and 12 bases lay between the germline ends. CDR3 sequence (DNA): TGTGCCAGCAGTTATGGGGGCTGGAGCTCCTACGAGCAGTACTTC. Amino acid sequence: CASSYGGWSSYEQYF.

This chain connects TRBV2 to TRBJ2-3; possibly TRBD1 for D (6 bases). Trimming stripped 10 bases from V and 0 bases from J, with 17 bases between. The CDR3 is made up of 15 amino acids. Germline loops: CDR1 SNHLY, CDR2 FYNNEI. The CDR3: CATTGPTPSTDTQYF. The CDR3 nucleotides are TGTGCCACCACAGGGCCGACCCCTAGCACAGATACGCAGTATTTT.

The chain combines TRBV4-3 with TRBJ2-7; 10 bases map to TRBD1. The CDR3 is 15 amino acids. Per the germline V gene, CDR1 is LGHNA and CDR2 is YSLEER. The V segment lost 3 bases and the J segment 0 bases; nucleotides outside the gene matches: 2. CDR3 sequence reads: CASSQRTGGSYEQYF. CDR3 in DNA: TGCGCCAGCAGCCAGCGGACAGGGGGCTCCTACGAGCAGTACTTC.

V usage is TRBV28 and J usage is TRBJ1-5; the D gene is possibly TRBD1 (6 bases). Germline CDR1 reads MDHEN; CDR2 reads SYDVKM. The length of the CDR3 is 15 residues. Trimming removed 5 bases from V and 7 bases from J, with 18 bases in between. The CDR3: CASSEQQGFFQPQHF. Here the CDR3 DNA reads TGTGCCAGCAGTGAACAACAGGGATTCTTCCAGCCCCAGCATTTT. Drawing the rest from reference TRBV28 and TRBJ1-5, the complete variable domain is DVKVTQSSRYLVKRTGEKVFLECVQDMDHENMFWYRQDPGLGLRLIYFSYDVKMKEKGDIPEGYSVSREKKERFSLILESASTNQTSMYLCASSEQQGFFQPQHFGDGTRLSIL.

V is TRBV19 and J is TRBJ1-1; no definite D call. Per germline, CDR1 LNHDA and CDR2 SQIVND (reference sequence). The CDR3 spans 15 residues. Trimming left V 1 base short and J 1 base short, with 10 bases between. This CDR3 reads CASSIGGLENTEAFF. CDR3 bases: TGTGCCAGTAGTATAGGCGGGCTGGAGAACACTGAAGCTTTCTTT.

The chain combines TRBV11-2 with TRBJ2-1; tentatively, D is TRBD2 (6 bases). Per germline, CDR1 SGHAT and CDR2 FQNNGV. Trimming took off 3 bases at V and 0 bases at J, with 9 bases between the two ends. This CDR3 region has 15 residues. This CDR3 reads CASSFGGVSYNEQFF. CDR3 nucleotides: TGTGCCAGCAGCTTCGGGGGAGTCTCCTACAATGAGCAGTTCTTC.

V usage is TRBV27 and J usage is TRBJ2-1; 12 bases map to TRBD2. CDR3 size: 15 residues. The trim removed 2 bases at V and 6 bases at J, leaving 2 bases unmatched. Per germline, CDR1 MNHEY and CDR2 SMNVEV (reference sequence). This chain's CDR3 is CASSLGLAGFNEQFF. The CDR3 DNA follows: TGTGCCAGCAGTTTAGGACTAGCGGGATTCAATGAGCAGTTCTTC.

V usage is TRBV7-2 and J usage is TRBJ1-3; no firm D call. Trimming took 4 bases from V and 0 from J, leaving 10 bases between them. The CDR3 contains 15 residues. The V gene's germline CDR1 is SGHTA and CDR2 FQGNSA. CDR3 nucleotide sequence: TGTGCCAGCAGCTCCCCGAGCGGCTCTGGAAACACCATATATTTT. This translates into CASSSPSGSGNTIYF. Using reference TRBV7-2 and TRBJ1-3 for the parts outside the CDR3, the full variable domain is GAGVSQSPSNKVTEKGKDVELRCDPISGHTALYWYRQSLGQGLEFLIYFQGNSAPDKSGLPSDRFSAERTGGSVSTLTIQRTQQEDSAVYLCASSSPSGSGNTIYFGEGSWLTVV.

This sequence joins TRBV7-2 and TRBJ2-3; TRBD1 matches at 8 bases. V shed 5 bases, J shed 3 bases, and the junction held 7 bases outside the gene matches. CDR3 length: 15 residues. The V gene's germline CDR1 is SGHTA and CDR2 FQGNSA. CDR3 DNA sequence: TGTGCCAGCAGCGGTAGGACAGGGAAGACAGATACGCAGTATTTT. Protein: CASSGRTGKTDTQYF.

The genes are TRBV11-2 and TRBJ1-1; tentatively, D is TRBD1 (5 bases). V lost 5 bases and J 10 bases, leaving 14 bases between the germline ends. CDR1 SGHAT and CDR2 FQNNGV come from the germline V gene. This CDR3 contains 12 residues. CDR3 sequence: CASSPGPSGAFF. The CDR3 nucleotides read TGTGCCAGCAGCCCAGGGCCCTCGGGAGCTTTCTTT.